These 7 T cell receptor beta chains share one sample of origin, sequenced in a study of blood T cell repertoires in COVID-19. Generated by immunoSEQ multiplex PCR, the TCRdb table keeps only in-frame clones and is missing some. The table records about 140,000 clones, 60% to 85% of them present only once. The sequencing sample was made of peripheral blood. These TCRs come from a woman aged 60-75 years with acute or convalescent COVID-19.

The chain uses TRBV24-1 and TRBJ2-1, with 16 bases matching TRBD2. The CDR3 has 17 amino acids. After removal of 2 bases from V and 5 bases from J, the junction contained 2 bases not matched to a gene. Germline CDR1 KGHDR, CDR2 SFDVKD. CDR3 coding DNA: TGTGCCACCAGTGATTCGGGACTAGCGGGAGGGCACAATGAGCAGTTCTTC. It encodes CATSDSGLAGGHNEQFF.

Regarding this clone: This sample also contains other DNA sequences that code for the same CDR3. The V and J genes are TRBV28 and TRBJ1-5; D call uncertain. The V gene's germline CDR1 is MDHEN and CDR2 SYDVKM. CDR3 length: 12 residues. Trimming cost V 4 bases and J 7 bases, with 8 bases left between them. In DNA form, the CDR3 reads TGTGCCAGCAGTTCCGGGTACCAGCCCCAGCATTTT. Its translation is CASSSGYQPQHF.

V is TRBV11-2 and J is TRBJ2-3; 7 bases align to TRBD2. The CDR3 is 15 amino acids. The V segment lost 1 base and the J segment 3 bases; nucleotides outside the gene matches: 4. Germline CDR1 is SGHAT and CDR2 is FQNNGV. CDR3 bases: TGTGCCAGCAGCTTAGTAGTGGGAGGGACAGATACGCAGTATTTT. Amino acid sequence: CASSLVVGGTDTQYF.

V is TRBV4-2 and J is TRBJ1-6; 7 bases align to TRBD1. The CDR3 loop spans 14 amino acids. In germline, CDR1 is LGHNA, CDR2 YNFKEQ. V trimming: 4 bases; J trimming: 10 bases; junction bases outside the gene matches: 7. The CDR3 coding sequence is TGTGCCAGCAGCCCCGGGACAGCGCGGTCACCCCTCCACTTT. Translation gives CASSPGTARSPLHF.

The chain carries TRBV10-3 and TRBJ1-6; D possibly corresponds to TRBD1 (6 bases). The V and J ends lost 11 bases and 6 bases respectively, with 26 bases between them. The CDR3 consists of 17 residues. CDR1 and CDR2 (germline): ENHRY, SYGVKD. The CDR3 DNA reads TGTGCCTCTGGGGACACCTTCAGCCTGAGGGCTAATTCACCCCTCCACTTT. Its translation is CASGDTFSLRANSPLHF.

This chain uses TRBV5-1 with TRBJ1-2; no reliable D call. This CDR3 region has 13 residues. Germline V gene lookup returns CDR1 SGHRS and CDR2 YFSETQ. V was trimmed by 2 bases and J by 3 bases, leaving 8 bases between them. The CDR3 DNA follows: TGCGCCAGCAGCTTCGGGTTGGACTATGGCTACACCTTC. It translates to CASSFGLDYGYTF. Full variable domain (rest looked up from reference TRBV5-1 and TRBJ1-2): KAGVTQTPRYLIKTRGQQVTLSCSPISGHRSVSWYQQTPGQGLQFLFEYFSETQRNKGNFPGRFSGRQFSNSRSEMNVSTLELGDSALYLCASSFGLDYGYTFGSGTRLTVV.

This rearrangement joins TRBV27 to TRBJ1-3; no firm D call. The CDR3 runs to 16 residues. V lost 2 bases, J lost 2 bases, and 13 bases lay in between. CDR1 and CDR2 (germline): MNHEY, SMNVEV (reference sequence). The CDR3 region is CASSLRSPYPGNTIYF. In DNA, the CDR3 is TGTGCCAGCAGTTTACGCTCTCCCTACCCTGGAAACACCATATATTTT.